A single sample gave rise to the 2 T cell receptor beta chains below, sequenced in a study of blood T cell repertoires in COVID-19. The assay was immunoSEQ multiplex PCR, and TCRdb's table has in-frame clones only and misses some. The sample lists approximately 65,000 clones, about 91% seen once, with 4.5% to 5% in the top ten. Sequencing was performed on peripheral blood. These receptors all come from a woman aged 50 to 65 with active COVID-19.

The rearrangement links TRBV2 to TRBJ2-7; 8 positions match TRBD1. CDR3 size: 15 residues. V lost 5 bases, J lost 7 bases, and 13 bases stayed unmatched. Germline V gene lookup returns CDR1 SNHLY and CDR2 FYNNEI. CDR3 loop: CASSPRDRWVWEQYF. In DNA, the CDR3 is TGTGCCAGCAGTCCCCGGGACAGGTGGGTCTGGGAGCAGTACTTC.

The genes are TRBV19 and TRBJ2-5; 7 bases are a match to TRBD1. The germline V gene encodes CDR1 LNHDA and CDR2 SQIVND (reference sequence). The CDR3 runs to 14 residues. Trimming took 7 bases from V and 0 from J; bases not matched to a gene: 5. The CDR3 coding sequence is TGTGCCAGTACCCCGGGACAGAACCAAGAGACCCAGTACTTC. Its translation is CASTPGQNQETQYF.